This TCR beta chain was captured in a study of CD8 T cells in Susac syndrome. Per germline, CDR1 MGHRA and CDR2 YSYEKL. V was trimmed by 2 bases and J by 1 base, leaving 9 bases between them. The CDR3 has 15 residues. A quantity of roughly 0.5 to 1 ug RNA underwent reverse transcription using random hexamers. TCRdb re-called the immunoSEQ multiplex PCR reads through MiXCR, storing one row per CDR3 protein. The profile shows some 100,000 distinct CDR3 sequences, 95% of them singletons. This rearrangement joins TRBV4-1 to TRBJ1-5, with unresolved D. The specimen sequenced was CD8+ T cells from PBMCs. This TCR came from a human donor with Susac syndrome. The CDR3 here is CASSQWGSSNQPQHF. The CDR3 nucleotides read TGCGCCAGCAGCCAATGGGGATCCAGCAATCAGCCCCAGCATTTT.